The clone carrying this T cell receptor (beta chain) was detected ten times or more. What was amplified from RNA transcripts were TCR beta CDR3 regions. When the TCR CDR3 underwent first-round RT-PCR, the HTBI primer set was used. TCRdb reanalysed the multiplex PCR reads using MiXCR and keeps one entry per CDR3 protein. Among around 400,000 distinct CDR3 sequences listed, 13% to 15% were seen once. Disease duration was under 3 months in the ophthalmopathy patients, who also had a Clinical Activity Score of at least 3 and a NOSPECS grade of at least 4. Not enrolled were patients with uncontrolled infection, other autoimmune disease, pregnancy or lactation. PBMCs were obtained from 10 ml fresh peripheral blood. This record comes from a study of T cells in Graves' hyperthyroidism and ophthalmopathy. The sequenced sample was blood. The clonotype comes from a woman aged 55-70 years with Graves' ophthalmopathy.

The CDR3 loop is CASLQGPSPGDTEAFF. In DNA form, the CDR3 reads TGTGCCAGCCTACAGGGGCCATCCCCGGGGGACACTGAAGCTTTCTTT. The chain couples TRBV6-1 to TRBJ1-1, with TRBD1 matching over 7 bases. The germline CDR1 and CDR2 sequences are MNHNS and SASEGT. The V gene end was trimmed by 8 bases and the J gene end by 3 bases; junction bases not matched to a gene: 15. The CDR3 is made up of 16 amino acids.